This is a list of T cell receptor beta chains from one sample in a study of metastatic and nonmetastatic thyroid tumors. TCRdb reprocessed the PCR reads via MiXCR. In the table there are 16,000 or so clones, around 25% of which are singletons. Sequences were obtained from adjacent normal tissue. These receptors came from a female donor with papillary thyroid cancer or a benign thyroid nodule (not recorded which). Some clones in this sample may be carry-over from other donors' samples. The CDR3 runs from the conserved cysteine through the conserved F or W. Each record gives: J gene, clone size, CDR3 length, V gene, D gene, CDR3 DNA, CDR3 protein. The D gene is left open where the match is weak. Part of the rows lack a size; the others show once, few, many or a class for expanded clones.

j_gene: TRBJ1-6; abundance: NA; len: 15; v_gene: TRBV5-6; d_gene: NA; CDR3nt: TGTGCCAGCAGCTTTTACAGGGAACATAATTCACCCCTCCACTTT; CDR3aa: CASSFYREHNSPLHF
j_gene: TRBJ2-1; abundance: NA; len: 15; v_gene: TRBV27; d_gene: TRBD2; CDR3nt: TGTGCCAGCAGTTTAAGCGGGGGGGCAATGTATGAGCAGTTCTTC; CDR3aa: CASSLSGGAMYEQFF
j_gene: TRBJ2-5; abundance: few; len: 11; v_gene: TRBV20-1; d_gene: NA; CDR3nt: TGCAGTGCAAGCCACCAAGAGACCCAGTACTTC; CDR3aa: CSASHQETQYF
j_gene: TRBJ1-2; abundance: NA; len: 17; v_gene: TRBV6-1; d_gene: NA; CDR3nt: TGTGCCAGCAGTCTATGGACAGCTTTCTCCTCTCCCTATGGCTACACCTTC; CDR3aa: CASSLWTAFSSPYGYTF
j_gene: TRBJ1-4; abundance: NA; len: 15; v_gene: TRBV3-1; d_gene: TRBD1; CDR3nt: TGTGCCAGCAGCCAACTTACAGGGGTGGGTGAAAAACTGTTTTTT; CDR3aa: CASSQLTGVGEKLFF
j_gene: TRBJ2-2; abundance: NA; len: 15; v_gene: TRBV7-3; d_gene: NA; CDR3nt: TGTGCCAGCAGCCCGGGTAGTTTGAGTACCGGGGAGCTGTTTTTT; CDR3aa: CASSPGSLSTGELFF
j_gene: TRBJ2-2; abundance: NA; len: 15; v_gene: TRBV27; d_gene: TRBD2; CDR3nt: TGTGCCAGCAGTTTAATAGCGGGATACACCGGGGAGCTGTTTTTT; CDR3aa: CASSLIAGYTGELFF
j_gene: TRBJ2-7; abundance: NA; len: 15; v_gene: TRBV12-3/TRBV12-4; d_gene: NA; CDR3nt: TGTGCCAGCAGTTTTGGAGCTGGGGGCTCCTACGAGCAGTACTTC; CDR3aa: CASSFGAGGSYEQYF
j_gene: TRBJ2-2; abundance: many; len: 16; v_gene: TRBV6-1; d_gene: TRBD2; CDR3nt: TGTGCCAGCAGTCTAGCGGGAGGGCCGAACACCGGGGAGCTGTTTTTT; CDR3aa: CASSLAGGPNTGELFF
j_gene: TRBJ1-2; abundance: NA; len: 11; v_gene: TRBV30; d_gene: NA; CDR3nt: TGTGCCTGGAGTGTAGGGGTGGGCTACACCTTC; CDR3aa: CAWSVGVGYTF
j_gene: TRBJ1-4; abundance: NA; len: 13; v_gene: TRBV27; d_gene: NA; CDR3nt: TGTGCCAGCAGTCCCTCCGGGGGTCAAAAACTGTTTTTT; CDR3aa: CASSPSGGQKLFF
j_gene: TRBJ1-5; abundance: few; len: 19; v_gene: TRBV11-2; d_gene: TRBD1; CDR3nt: TGTGCCAGCAGCTTGTACAGGGGTGGTACGGGGATTAGCAATCAGCCCCAGCATTTT; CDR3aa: CASSLYRGGTGISNQPQHF
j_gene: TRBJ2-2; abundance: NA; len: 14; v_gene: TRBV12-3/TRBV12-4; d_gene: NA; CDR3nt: TGTGCCAGCAGTTATGGGGTTTCGTCCTGGGAGCTGTTTTTT; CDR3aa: CASSYGVSSWELFF
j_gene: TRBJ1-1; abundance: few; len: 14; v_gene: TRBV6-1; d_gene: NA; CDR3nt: TGTGCCAGCAGTGAAGCTGGGACTTACGGGGGAGCTTTCTTT; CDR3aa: CASSEAGTYGGAFF
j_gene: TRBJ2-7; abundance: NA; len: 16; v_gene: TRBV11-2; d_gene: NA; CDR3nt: TGTGCCAGCAGCCCACGGACTAGCTCCTCAGGGGGCGAGCAGTACTTC; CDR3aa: CASSPRTSSSGGEQYF
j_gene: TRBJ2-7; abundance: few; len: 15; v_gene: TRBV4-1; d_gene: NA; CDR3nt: TGCGCCAGCAGCCAAGACAGACTACACACCTACGAGCAGTACTTC; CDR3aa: CASSQDRLHTYEQYF
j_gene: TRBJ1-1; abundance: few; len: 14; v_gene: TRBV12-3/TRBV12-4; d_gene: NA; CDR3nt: TGTGCCAGCAGTTTTAACAGGCAGAACACTGAAGCTTTCTTT; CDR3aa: CASSFNRQNTEAFF
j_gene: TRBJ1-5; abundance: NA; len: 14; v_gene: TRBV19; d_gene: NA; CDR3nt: TGTGCCAGTAGACATGGGCAGGGGAATCAGCCCCAGCATTTT; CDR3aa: CASRHGQGNQPQHF
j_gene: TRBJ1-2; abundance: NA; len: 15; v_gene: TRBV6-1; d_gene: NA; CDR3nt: TGTGCCAGCAGTGAACCGGGATGGGTCAGACCTGGCTACACCTTC; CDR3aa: CASSEPGWVRPGYTF
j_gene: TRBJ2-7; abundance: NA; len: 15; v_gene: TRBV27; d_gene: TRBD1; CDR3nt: TGTGCCAGCAGTCCACAGGGGGCGGTTTCCTTCGAGCAGTACTTC; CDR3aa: CASSPQGAVSFEQYF
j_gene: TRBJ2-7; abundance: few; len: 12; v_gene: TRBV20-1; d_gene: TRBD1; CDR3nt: TGCAGTGCATGGGGACAGACCTACGAGCAGTACTTC; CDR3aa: CSAWGQTYEQYF
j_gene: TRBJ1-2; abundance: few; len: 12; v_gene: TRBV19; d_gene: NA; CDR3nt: TGTGCCAGTAGCCCTAGGGGGGGTGGCTACACCTTC; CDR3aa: CASSPRGGGYTF
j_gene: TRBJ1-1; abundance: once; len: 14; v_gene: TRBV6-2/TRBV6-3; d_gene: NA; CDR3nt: TGTGCCAGCAGCCTTCCCGGGATGGACACTGAAGCTTTCTTT; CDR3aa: CASSLPGMDTEAFF
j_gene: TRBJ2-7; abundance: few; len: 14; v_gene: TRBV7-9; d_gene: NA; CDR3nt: TGTGCCAGCAGCTTAGCGGGGACGTTCCACGAGCAGTACTTC; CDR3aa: CASSLAGTFHEQYF
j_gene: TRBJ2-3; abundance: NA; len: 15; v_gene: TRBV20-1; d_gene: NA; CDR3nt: TGCAGTGCCCATACAGGTGGACCTAGCACAGATACGCAGTATTTT; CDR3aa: CSAHTGGPSTDTQYF
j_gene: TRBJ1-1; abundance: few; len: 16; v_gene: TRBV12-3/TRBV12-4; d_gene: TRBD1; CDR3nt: TGTGCCAGCAGTTTCATTTGGGGACAGCCAAACACTGAAGCTTTCTTT; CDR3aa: CASSFIWGQPNTEAFF
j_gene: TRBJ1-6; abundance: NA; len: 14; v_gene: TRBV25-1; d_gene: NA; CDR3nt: TGTGACAGCAGTGAGGTTGAGTATTTTTCACCCCTCCACTTT; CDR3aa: CDSSEVEYFSPLHF
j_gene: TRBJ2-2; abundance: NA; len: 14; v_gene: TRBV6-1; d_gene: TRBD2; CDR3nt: TGTGCCAGCAGAACAAGCGGGATGTCCGGGGAGCTGTTTTTT; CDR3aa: CASRTSGMSGELFF
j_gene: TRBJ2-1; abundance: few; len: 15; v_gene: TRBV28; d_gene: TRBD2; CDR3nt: TGTGCCAGCACAACAATAGCGGGAGCAAGTAATGAGCAGTTCTTC; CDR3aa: CASTTIAGASNEQFF
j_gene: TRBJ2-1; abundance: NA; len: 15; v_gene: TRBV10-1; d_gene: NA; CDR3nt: TGCGCCAACAGTGACGGGATGGGGGTACAGAATGAGCAGTTCTTC; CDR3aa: CANSDGMGVQNEQFF
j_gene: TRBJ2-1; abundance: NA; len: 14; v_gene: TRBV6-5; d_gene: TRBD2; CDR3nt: TGTGCCAGCAGTTACTCGATCCGGGAGGGTGAGCAGTTCTTC; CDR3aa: CASSYSIREGEQFF
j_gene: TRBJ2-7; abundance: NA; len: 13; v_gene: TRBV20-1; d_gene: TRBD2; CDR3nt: TGCAGTGCAATGAGCGGGAGAGGATACGAGCAGTACTTC; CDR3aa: CSAMSGRGYEQYF
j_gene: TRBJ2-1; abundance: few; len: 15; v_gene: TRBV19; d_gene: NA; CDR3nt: TGTGCCAGTAGCGAGGGGTTCCTCTCCTACAATGAGCAGTTCTTC; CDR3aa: CASSEGFLSYNEQFF
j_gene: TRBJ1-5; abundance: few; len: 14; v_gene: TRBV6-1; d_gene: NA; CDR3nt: TGTGCCAGCAGTGAAGCGTGGGGCGGTCAGCCCCAGCATTTT; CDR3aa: CASSEAWGGQPQHF
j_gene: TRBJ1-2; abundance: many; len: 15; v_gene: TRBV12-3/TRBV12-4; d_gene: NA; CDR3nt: TGTGCCAGCAGTTTACAGGCAGGCCCCTTCTATGGCTACACCTTC; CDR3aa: CASSLQAGPFYGYTF
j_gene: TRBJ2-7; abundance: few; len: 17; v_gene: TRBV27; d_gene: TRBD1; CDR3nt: TGTGCCAGCAGTTTTTCAGGGACAGGGCAAAATTCCTACGAGCAATACTTC; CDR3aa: CASSFSGTGQNSYEQYF
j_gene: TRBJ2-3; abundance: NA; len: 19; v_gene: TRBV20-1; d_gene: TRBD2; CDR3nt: TGCAGTGCTAGAGGACTCAATAGGACTAGCGGGGTTAGCACAGATACGCAGTATTTT; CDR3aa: CSARGLNRTSGVSTDTQYF
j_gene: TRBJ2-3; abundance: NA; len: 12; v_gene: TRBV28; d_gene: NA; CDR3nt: TGTGCCAGCAGTTGGGTGGCAGATACGCAGTATTTT; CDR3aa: CASSWVADTQYF
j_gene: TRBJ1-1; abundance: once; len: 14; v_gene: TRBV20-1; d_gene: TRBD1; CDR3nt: TGCAGTGCTAAATGGACAGGGGGAAACACTGAAGCTTTCTTT; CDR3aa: CSAKWTGGNTEAFF
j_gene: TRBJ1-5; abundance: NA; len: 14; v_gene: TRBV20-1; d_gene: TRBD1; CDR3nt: TGCAGTGTTACAGGGGTTTATAGCAATCAGCCCCAGCATTTT; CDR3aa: CSVTGVYSNQPQHF
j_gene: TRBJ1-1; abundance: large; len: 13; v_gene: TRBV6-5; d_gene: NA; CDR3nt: TGTGCCAGCAGTTACAGGGTGAACACTGAAGCTTTCTTT; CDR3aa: CASSYRVNTEAFF
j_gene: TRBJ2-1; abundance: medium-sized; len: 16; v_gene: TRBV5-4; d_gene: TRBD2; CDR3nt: TGTGCCAGCAGCCCGGAGGGGACTAGCGGGAGGAATGAGCAGTTCTTC; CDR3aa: CASSPEGTSGRNEQFF
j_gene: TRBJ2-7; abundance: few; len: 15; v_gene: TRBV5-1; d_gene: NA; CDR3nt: TGCGCCAGCAGCTTGGGGTCAGGCATCTCCTACGAGCAGTACTTC; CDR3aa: CASSLGSGISYEQYF
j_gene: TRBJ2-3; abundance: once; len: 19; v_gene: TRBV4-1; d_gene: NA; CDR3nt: TGCGCCAGCAGCCAAGATCTACCGGGGAGCGGAGGGAGCACAGATACGCAGTATTTT; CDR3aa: CASSQDLPGSGGSTDTQYF
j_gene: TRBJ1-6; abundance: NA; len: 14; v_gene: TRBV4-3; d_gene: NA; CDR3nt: TGCGCCAGCAGCCAAGGAGAGGACGGTTCACCCCTCCACTTT; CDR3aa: CASSQGEDGSPLHF